A single sample is the source of the 21 T cell receptor beta chains below, sequenced in a study of blood T cell repertoires in COVID-19. The assay was immunoSEQ multiplex PCR, and TCRdb's table has in-frame clones only and misses some. The sample includes a few hundred thousand clones, roughly 90% of them seen just once. The sample consisted of peripheral blood. Receptor source: a woman aged 30 to 39 with COVID-19, enrolled during active disease.

The chain joins TRBV6-5 to TRBJ1-5; D is possibly TRBD1 (6 bases). Germline V CDR1 and CDR2: MNHEY, SVGAGI. The CDR3 loop spans 15 amino acids. V lost 0 bases and J lost 6, with 12 bases in between. DNA for the CDR3: TGTGCCAGCAGTTACTCCGGGGGGGCAGGTCAGCCCCAGCATTTT. Residues: CASSYSGGAGQPQHF.

The chain uses TRBV5-1 and TRBJ2-1, with 8 bases aligning to TRBD2. V lost 2 bases, J lost 8 bases, and 9 bases stayed unmatched. This CDR3 has 15 residues. Germline V gene data show CDR1 as SGHRS and CDR2 as YFSETQ. The CDR3 spells CASSFFPGTRDEQFF. The CDR3 nucleotides read TGCGCCAGCAGCTTCTTTCCCGGGACTAGGGATGAGCAGTTCTTC. Full variable domain (outside the CDR3, taken from reference TRBV5-1 and TRBJ2-1): KAGVTQTPRYLIKTRGQQVTLSCSPISGHRSVSWYQQTPGQGLQFLFEYFSETQRNKGNFPGRFSGRQFSNSRSEMNVSTLELGDSALYLCASSFFPGTRDEQFFGPGTRLTVL.

The chain recombines TRBV4-3 with TRBJ2-3, with D perhaps TRBD1 (5 bases). The CDR3 consists of 17 residues. V lost 0 bases, J lost 0 bases, and 13 bases lay in between. Germline loops: CDR1 LGHNA, CDR2 YSLEER. In nucleotides, the CDR3 is TGCGCCAGCAGCCAAGATTTCGCAGGGTCGAGCACAGATACGCAGTATTTT. Translated: CASSQDFAGSSTDTQYF.

This clone was detected once. This chain joins TRBV19 and TRBJ2-3; D gene unclear. CDR1 LNHDA and CDR2 SQIVND come from the germline V gene (reference sequence). V gave up 8 bases and J gave up 4 bases, with 10 bases separating them. The CDR3 covers 12 residues. In nucleotides, the CDR3 is TGTGCCAGTGGGCCAGTCCCAGATACGCAGTATTTT. Residues: CASGPVPDTQYF.

CDR3 sequence: CASSGGRNTEAFF. The DNA of the CDR3 is TGTGCCAGTAGTGGAGGACGGAACACTGAAGCTTTCTTT. The chain is built from TRBV19 and TRBJ1-1; D not certain. Trimming took 5 bases from V and 1 from J, leaving 8 bases between them. The CDR3 consists of 13 residues. Germline CDR1 LNHDA, CDR2 SQIVND (reference sequence). The complete variable domain, with remaining parts taken from reference TRBV19 and TRBJ1-1, reads DGGITQSPKYLFRKEGQNVTLSCEQNLNHDAMYWYRQDPGQGLRLIYYSQIVNDFQKGDIAEGYSVSREKKESFPLTVTSAQKNPTAFYLCASSGGRNTEAFFGQGTRLTVV.

This clone has a handful of counts. The rearrangement links TRBV7-6 to TRBJ2-2; 9 nucleotides align to TRBD1. With 3 bases clipped from V and 6 bases from J, the junction kept 2 bases outside the gene matches. The V gene's germline CDR1 is SGHVS and CDR2 FNYEAQ. The CDR3 is 14 residues long. The CDR3 DNA is TGTGCCAGCAGCTTCGACAGGGGGTCCGGGGAGCTGTTTTTT. It translates to CASSFDRGSGELFF.

This sequence joins TRBV6-5 and TRBJ1-2, with no clear D. This CDR3 is 15 amino acids long. Trimming removed 0 bases from V and 3 bases from J, with 11 bases in between. Germline CDR1 MNHEY, CDR2 SVGAGI. The chain's CDR3 is CASSYSYSGYYGYTF. CDR3 bases: TGTGCCAGCAGTTACTCGTATTCGGGGTACTATGGCTACACCTTC.

V gene TRBV28 combines with J gene TRBJ2-3; D might be TRBD1 (6 bases). The CDR3 contains 18 residues. The ends were cut back, 2 bases at V and 2 bases at J, with 20 bases in the middle. Germline CDR1 and CDR2: MDHEN and SYDVKM. This CDR3 reads CASSLAATGHPFTDTQYF. CDR3 bases: TGTGCCAGCAGTTTAGCGGCGACGGGACACCCATTCACAGATACGCAGTATTTT. Complete variable domain (other parts from reference TRBV28 and TRBJ2-3): DVKVTQSSRYLVKRTGEKVFLECVQDMDHENMFWYRQDPGLGLRLIYFSYDVKMKEKGDIPEGYSVSREKKERFSLILESASTNQTSMYLCASSLAATGHPFTDTQYFGPGTRLTVL.

This clone was recorded only once. V is TRBV6-5 and J is TRBJ2-1; D not resolved. The CDR3 sequence is 15 residues long. The V end lost 6 bases, the J end lost 0 bases, and 12 bases lay between the germline ends. The germline CDR1 and CDR2 sequences are MNHEY and SVGAGI. The CDR3 protein is CASRSAWSSYNEQFF. The DNA of the CDR3 is TGTGCCAGCAGGTCAGCTTGGAGCTCCTACAATGAGCAGTTCTTC.

The chain carries TRBV5-1 and TRBJ2-1; TRBD2 might be the D (6 bases). CDR3 size: 15 residues. Trimming removed 3 bases from V and 1 base from J, with 11 bases in between. From germline, CDR1 is SGHRS and CDR2 YFSETQ. CDR3 residues: CASSSSSESYNEQFF. In DNA form, the CDR3 reads TGCGCCAGCAGCTCGTCTAGCGAGTCCTACAATGAGCAGTTCTTC.

The chain recombines TRBV18 with TRBJ2-4, with D possibly TRBD2 on 6 matching bases. Germline CDR1 is KGHSH and CDR2 is LQKENI. V lost 3 bases, J lost 8 bases, and 14 bases lay in between. This CDR3 has 14 residues. The DNA for the CDR3 is TGTGCCAGCTCACCGCGGGGAACAATTCACATTCAGTACTTC. Its protein product is CASSPRGTIHIQYF.

This clone was seen a single time. The V gene is TRBV11-3, the J gene TRBJ2-1, with no clear D. From germline, CDR1 is SGHNT and CDR2 YENEEA. The CDR3 is 13 residues long. The ends were cut back, 0 bases at V and 12 bases at J, with 12 bases in the middle. In nucleotides, the CDR3 is TGTGCCAGCAGCTTAGATTTAAGCGTGGGGCAGTTCTTC. It specifies CASSLDLSVGQFF.

The chain recombines TRBV21-1 with TRBJ1-6. TRBV21-1 is tagged as a pseudogene. The CDR3 is 13 residues long. The CDR3 is CASSKRGNSPLHF. DNA for the CDR3: TGTGCCAGCAGCAAGCGAGGCAATTCACCCCTCCACTTT.

This clone was found once. The chain links TRBV29-1 to TRBJ2-5; possible D gene TRBD2, 6 bases. The V end was cut by 7 bases, the J end by 4 bases, with 19 bases between. The CDR3 is 14 residues long. CDR1 SQVTM and CDR2 ANQGSEA come from the germline V gene. CDR3 in amino acids: CSGWDGGRGETQYF. The CDR3 DNA is TGCAGCGGATGGGACGGGGGAAGGGGAGAGACCCAGTACTTC.

The V and J genes are TRBV29-1 and TRBJ2-5; TRBD2 matches at 10 bases. The J segment lost 7 bases and the V segment lost 7 bases, leaving 15 bases of the junction unmatched. In germline, CDR1 is SQVTM, CDR2 ANQGSEA. This CDR3 region has 15 residues. CDR3 loop: CSGSGSGRASGTQYF. In DNA, the CDR3 is TGCAGCGGTTCCGGAAGCGGGAGGGCCTCGGGGACCCAGTACTTC.

This chain uses TRBV7-9 with TRBJ1-1, with 7 bases fitting TRBD1. The CDR3 is 13 amino acids. The germline V gene has CDR1 SEHNR and CDR2 FQNEAQ (reference sequence). J was trimmed by 3 bases and V by 7 bases; bases with no gene match: 5. The CDR3 DNA reads TGTGCCAGCACCCCGGGACAGTACACTGAAGCTTTCTTT. It translates to CASTPGQYTEAFF.

J is TRBJ1-2 and V is TRBV28; tentatively, D is TRBD1 (5 bases). This CDR3 region has 13 residues. Deletions cut 6 bases from V and 4 bases from J, with 12 bases between. CDR1 and CDR2 from the germline V gene are MDHEN and SYDVKM. CDR3 nucleotide sequence: TGTGCCAGCAGCAGCGACAGCCTCTATGGCTACACCTTC. As protein: CASSSDSLYGYTF.

The CDR3 bases are TGTGCCAGCAGCTTTACAGGGGCTGGAAACACCATATATTTT. This translates into CASSFTGAGNTIYF. The chain employs TRBV7-8 and TRBJ1-3; 7 positions match TRBD1. This CDR3 has 14 amino acids. CDR1 is SGHVS and CDR2 is FQNEAQ in the germline V gene. J gave up 2 bases and V 3 bases, and 1 base lay outside the gene matches. Together with reference TRBV7-8 and TRBJ1-3, the CDR3 gives the full variable domain: GAGVSQSPRYKVAKRGQDVALRCDPISGHVSLFWYQQALGQGPEFLTYFQNEAQLDKSGLPSDRFFAERPEGSVSTLKIQRTQQEDSAVYLCASSFTGAGNTIYFGEGSWLTVV.

The chain joins TRBV3-1 (or the pseudogene TRBV3-2) to TRBJ2-3, with D perhaps TRBD2 (5 bases). Germline V gene data show CDR1 as LGHDT and CDR2 as YNNKEL (reference sequence). CDR3 length equals 15 residues. The ends were cut back, 3 bases at V and 0 bases at J, with 10 bases in the middle. CDR3 residues: CASSHLAQSTDTQYF. The CDR3 nucleotides are TGTGCCAGCAGCCACCTAGCCCAGAGCACAGATACGCAGTATTTT.

V usage is TRBV6-5 and J usage is TRBJ2-2, with D perhaps TRBD2 (5 bases). V was shortened by 10 bases and J by 0 bases, with 12 bases between the two germline ends. The CDR3 loop spans 14 amino acids. Germline V gene lookup returns CDR1 MNHEY and CDR2 SVGAGI. The CDR3 coding sequence is TGTGCCACAATGCGGGCCACGAACACCGGGGAGCTGTTTTTT. Translating it yields CATMRATNTGELFF.

The chain carries TRBV7-2 and TRBJ2-7, with 11 nucleotides matching TRBD2. The CDR3 is 14 residues long. The V and J ends lost 5 bases and 6 bases, in that order; junction bases with no gene match: 6. Germline assignment: CDR1 SGHTA and CDR2 FQGNSA. The chain's CDR3 is CASSPSGGSSEQYF. CDR3 in DNA: TGTGCCAGCAGCCCTAGCGGGGGGTCAAGCGAGCAGTACTTC.